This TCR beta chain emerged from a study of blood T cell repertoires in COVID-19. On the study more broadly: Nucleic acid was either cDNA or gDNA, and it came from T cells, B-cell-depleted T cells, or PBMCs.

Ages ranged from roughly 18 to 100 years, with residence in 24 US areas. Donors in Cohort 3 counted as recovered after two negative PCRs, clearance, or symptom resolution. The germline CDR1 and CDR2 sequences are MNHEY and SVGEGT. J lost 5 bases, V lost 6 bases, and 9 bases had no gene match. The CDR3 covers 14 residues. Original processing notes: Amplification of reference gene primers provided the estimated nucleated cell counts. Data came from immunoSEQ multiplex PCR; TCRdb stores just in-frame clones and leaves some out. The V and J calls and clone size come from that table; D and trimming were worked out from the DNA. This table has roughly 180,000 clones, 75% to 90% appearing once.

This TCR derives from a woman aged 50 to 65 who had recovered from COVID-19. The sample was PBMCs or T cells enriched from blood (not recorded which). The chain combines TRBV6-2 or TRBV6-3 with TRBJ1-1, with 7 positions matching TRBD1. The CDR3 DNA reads TGTGCCAGCAGCCTTCAGGGGGGAGGAACTGAAGCTTTCTTT. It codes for CASSLQGGGTEAFF.